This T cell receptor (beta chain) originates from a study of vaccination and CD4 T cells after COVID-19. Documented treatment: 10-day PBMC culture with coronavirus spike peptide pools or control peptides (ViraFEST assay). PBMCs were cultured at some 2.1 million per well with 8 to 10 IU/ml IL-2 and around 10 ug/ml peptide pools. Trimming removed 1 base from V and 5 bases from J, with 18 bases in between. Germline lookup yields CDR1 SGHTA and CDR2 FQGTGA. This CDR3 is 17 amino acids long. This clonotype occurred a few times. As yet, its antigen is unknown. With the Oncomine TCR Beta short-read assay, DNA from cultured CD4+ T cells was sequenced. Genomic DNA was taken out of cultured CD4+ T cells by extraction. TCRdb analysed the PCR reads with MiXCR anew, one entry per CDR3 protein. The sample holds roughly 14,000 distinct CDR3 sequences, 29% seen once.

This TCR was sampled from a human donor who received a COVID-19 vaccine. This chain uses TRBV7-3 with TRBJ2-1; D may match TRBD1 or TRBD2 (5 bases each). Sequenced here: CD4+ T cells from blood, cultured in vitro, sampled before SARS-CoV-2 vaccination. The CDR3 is CASSLSDGTAINNEQFF. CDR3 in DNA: TGTGCCAGCAGCTTAAGCGATGGGACGGCGATAAACAATGAGCAGTTCTTC.